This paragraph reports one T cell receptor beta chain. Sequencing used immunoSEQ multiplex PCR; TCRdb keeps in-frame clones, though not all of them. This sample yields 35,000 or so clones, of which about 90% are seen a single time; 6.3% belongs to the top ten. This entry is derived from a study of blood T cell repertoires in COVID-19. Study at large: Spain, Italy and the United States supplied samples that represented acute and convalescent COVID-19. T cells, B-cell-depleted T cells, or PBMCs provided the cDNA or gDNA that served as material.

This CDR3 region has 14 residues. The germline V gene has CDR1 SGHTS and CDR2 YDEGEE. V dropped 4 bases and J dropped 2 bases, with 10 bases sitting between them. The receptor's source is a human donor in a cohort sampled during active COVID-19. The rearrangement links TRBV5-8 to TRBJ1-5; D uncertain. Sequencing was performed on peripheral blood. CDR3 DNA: TGTGCCAGCAGCCCGCGCGGGGGCAATCAGCCCCAGCATTTT. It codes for CASSPRGGNQPQHF.